A few counts support the clone carrying this T cell receptor (beta chain). What it recognizes is unknown. This sample was included in a study of blood T cells in healthy people across ages. Study-wide findings and caveats: Per million T cells, TCR beta diversity dropped roughly linearly as age increased. Investigators viewed diversity estimates from one million T cells as underestimates, the study reported. Percentage of naive T cells showed a strong correlation with TCR beta diversity.

PCR was performed a second time for roughly 7 to 12 cycles using a sample-barcoded 5' primer and a J-beta primer mix. TCRdb ran MiXCR on the 5' RACE reads and lists one entry per CDR3 protein. Among about 1.6 million distinct CDR3 sequences, roughly a third were seen once, and the ten largest hold over 9%. The clonotype originates from a woman aged 25 to 39 in good health. Sequenced sample: blood.

The CDR3 sequence: CASSVGPVRGTGELFF. CDR3 coding DNA: TGTGCCAGCAGCGTAGGACCCGTCAGGGGCACCGGGGAGCTGTTTTTT. The chain links TRBV9 to TRBJ2-2, with D tentatively TRBD1 (6 bases). The V end was cut by 0 bases, the J end by 4 bases, with 13 bases between. Germline CDR1 SGDLS, CDR2 YYNGEE. This CDR3 has 16 amino acids.